The clone carrying this TCR beta chain is a singleton in its sample. Germline CDR1 and CDR2: MDHEN and SYDVKM. With 4 bases clipped from V and 7 bases from J, the junction kept 8 bases outside the gene matches. CDR3 length: 15 residues. Original handling: Reference gene primer amplification yielded estimated nucleated cell counts. The data were produced by immunoSEQ multiplex PCR, yet TCRdb's version contains in-frame clones alone and is incomplete. The V and J calls and clone size were taken over from that table, and D and trimming were inferred from the DNA. This table holds fewer than 200,000 clones, over 80% found once. This entry comes from a study of blood T cell repertoires in COVID-19. Study overall: T cells, B-cell-depleted T cells, or PBMCs supplied cDNA or gDNA.

Input material: peripheral blood. The rearrangement uses TRBV28 and TRBJ1-5; 9 bases align to TRBD1. This sequence originates from a woman aged 60 to 75 who had recovered from COVID-19. CDR3 sequence: CASSSAGTGYQPQHF. The CDR3 nucleotides read TGTGCCAGCAGTTCCGCCGGGACAGGGTACCAGCCCCAGCATTTT.